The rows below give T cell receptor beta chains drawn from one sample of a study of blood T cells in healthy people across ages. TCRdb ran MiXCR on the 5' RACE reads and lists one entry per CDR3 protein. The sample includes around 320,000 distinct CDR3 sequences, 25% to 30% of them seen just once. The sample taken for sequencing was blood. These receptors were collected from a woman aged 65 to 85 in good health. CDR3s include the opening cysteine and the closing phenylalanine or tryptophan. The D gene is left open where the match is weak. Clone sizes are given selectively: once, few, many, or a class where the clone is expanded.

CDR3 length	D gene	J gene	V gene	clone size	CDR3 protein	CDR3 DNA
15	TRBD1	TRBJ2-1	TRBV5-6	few	CASSRGQGRGNEQFF	TGTGCCAGCAGTCGCGGACAGGGTAGAGGCAATGAGCAGTTCTTC
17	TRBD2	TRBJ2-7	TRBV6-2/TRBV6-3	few	CASSKQLAGGPGSEQYF	TGTGCCAGCAGTAAGCAACTAGCGGGAGGGCCCGGTAGCGAGCAGTACTTC
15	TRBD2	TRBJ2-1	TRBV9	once	CASSSTSGRGNEQFF	TGTGCCAGCAGTTCGACTAGCGGGAGGGGAAATGAGCAGTTCTTC
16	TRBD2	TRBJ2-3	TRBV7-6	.	CASSPLALAGTDTQYF	TGTGCCAGCAGTCCGTTGGCACTAGCGGGAACTGATACGCAGTATTTT
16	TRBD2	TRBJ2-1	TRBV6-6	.	CASRESGTSGRPEQFF	TGTGCCAGCAGGGAGTCCGGGACTAGCGGGAGGCCAGAGCAGTTCTTC
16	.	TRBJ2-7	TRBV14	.	CASSLGDMAAPYEQYF	TGTGCCAGCAGCCTGGGAGATATGGCCGCCCCTTACGAGCAGTACTTC
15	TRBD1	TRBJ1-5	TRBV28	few	CASSKTGTSNQPQHF	TGTGCCAGCAGTAAGACAGGGACCAGCAATCAGCCCCAGCATTTT
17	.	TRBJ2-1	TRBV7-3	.	CASSLKGGIGTYNEQFF	TGTGCCAGCAGCTTAAAGGGGGGGATAGGGACCTACAATGAGCAGTTCTTC
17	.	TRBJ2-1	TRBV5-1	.	CASFDGVGLNSYNEQFF	TGCGCCAGCTTCGACGGGGTAGGTTTAAACTCCTACAATGAGCAGTTCTTC
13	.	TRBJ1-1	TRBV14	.	CASSQGQHTEAFF	TGTGCCAGCAGCCAAGGGCAGCACACTGAAGCTTTCTTT
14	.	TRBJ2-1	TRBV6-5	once	CASSSVPGHGWEFF	TGTGCCAGCAGTTCGGTCCCGGGACACGGTTGGGAGTTCTTC
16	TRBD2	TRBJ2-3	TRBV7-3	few	CASSLGSSGLTDTRYF	TGTGCCAGCAGTTTGGGGTCTAGCGGACTCACAGATACGCGGTATTTT
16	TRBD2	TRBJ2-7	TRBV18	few	CASRPVLAGGPYEQYF	TGTGCCAGCCGACCAGTCTTGGCGGGAGGGCCATACGAGCAGTACTTC
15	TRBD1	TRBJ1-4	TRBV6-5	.	CASSYSTGKGEKLFF	TGTGCCAGCAGTTACTCGACAGGGAAAGGTGAAAAACTGTTTTTT
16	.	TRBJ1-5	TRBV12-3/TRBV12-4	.	CASSPGLIQAGQPQHF	TGTGCCAGCAGCCCGGGGCTAATACAGGCTGGACAGCCCCAGCATTTT
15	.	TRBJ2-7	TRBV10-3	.	CAISESGRESDEQYF	TGTGCCATCAGTGAGTCAGGACGGGAGTCAGACGAGCAGTACTTC
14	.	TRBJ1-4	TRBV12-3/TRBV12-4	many	CASSSDLSPEKLFF	TGTGCCAGCAGTTCGGACCTGAGCCCCGAAAAACTGTTTTTT
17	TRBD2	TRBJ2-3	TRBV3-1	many	CASSRSGSVGHTDTQYF	TGTGCCAGCAGCCGTAGCGGGAGTGTAGGTCACACAGATACGCAGTATTTT
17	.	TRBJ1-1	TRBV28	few	CASSLFQAPSSNTEAFF	TGTGCCAGCAGTTTGTTCCAGGCTCCGTCATCCAACACTGAAGCTTTCTTT
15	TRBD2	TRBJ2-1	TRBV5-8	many	CASSLLAGGYNEQFF	TGTGCCAGCAGCCTACTAGCGGGAGGCTACAATGAGCAGTTCTTC
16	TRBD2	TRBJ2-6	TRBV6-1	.	CATKGKGREGANVLTF	TGTGCCACCAAGGGAAAGGGGCGGGAGGGGGCCAACGTCCTGACTTTC
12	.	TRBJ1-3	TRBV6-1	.	CASRTPGNTIYF	TGTGCCAGCCGGACACCTGGAAACACCATATATTTT
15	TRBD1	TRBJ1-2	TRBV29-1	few	CSVEDGQGRSAGYTF	TGCAGCGTTGAAGATGGACAGGGTAGGTCGGCCGGCTACACCTTC
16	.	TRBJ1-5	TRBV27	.	CASSFSPPRTNQPQHF	TGTGCCAGCAGTTTTAGCCCCCCCCGGACCAATCAGCCCCAGCATTTT
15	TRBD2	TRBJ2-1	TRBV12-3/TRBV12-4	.	CASSFGLAAQGEQFF	TGTGCCAGCAGTTTCGGGCTAGCGGCACAAGGGGAGCAGTTCTTC
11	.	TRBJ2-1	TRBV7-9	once	CASSFEWMQFF	TGTGCCAGCAGCTTCGAGTGGATGCAGTTCTTC
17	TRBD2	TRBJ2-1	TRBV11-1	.	CASSRIAGTSSYNEQFF	TGTGCCAGCAGCCGAATAGCGGGAACGTCCTCCTACAATGAGCAGTTCTTC
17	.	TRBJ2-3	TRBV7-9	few	CASSLVLRTRFTDTQYF	TGTGCCAGCAGCTTAGTCCTCCGAACCCGATTCACAGATACGCAGTATTTT
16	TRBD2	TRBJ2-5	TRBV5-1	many	CASSAASGRLGETQYF	TGCGCCAGCAGCGCGGCTAGCGGGAGGCTGGGAGAGACCCAGTACTTC
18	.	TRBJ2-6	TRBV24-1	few	CATSGRGGSTRGANVLTF	TGTGCCACCAGTGGAAGAGGGGGTTCGACTCGTGGGGCCAACGTCCTGACTTTC
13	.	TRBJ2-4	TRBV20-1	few	CSARDEGGNIQYF	TGCAGTGCTAGAGATGAGGGGGGTAACATTCAGTACTTC
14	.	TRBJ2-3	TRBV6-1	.	CASSDGGPPSTLYF	TGTGCCAGCAGTGATGGGGGGCCCCCCTCAACTCTGTATTTT
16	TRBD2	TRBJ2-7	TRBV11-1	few	CASSPRRGLDSYEQYF	TGTGCCAGCAGCCCACGCCGGGGACTAGACTCTTACGAGCAGTACTTC
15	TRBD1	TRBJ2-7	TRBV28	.	CASSAPQGASAEQYF	TGTGCCAGCAGTGCTCCCCAGGGGGCATCTGCCGAGCAGTACTTC
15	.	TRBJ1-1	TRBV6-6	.	CASSYPSQGYTEAFF	TGTGCCAGCAGTTACCCCTCCCAGGGGTACACTGAAGCTTTCTTT
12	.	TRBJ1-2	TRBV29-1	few	CSVESGGLGYTF	TGCAGCGTTGAGTCTGGGGGATTGGGCTACACCTTC
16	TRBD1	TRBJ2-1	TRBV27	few	CASSPLGTGNPNEQFF	TGTGCCAGCAGCCCCCTCGGGACAGGGAATCCGAATGAGCAGTTCTTC
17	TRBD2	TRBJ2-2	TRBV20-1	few	CSARDGGRKVHTGELFF	TGCAGTGCTAGAGATGGCGGGAGAAAGGTTCACACCGGGGAGCTGTTTTTT
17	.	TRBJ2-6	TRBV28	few	CASSFGDTSSGANVLTF	TGTGCCAGCAGTTTCGGGGACACTTCATCTGGGGCCAACGTCCTGACTTTC
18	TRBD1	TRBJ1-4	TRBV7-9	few	CASSLVPGQALANEKLFF	TGTGCCAGCAGCTTAGTGCCGGGACAGGCCCTCGCCAATGAAAAACTGTTTTTT
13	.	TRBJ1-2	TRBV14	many	CASSRGPGYGYTF	TGTGCCAGCAGCCGGGGCCCTGGGTATGGCTACACCTTC